The 3 T cell receptor beta chains presented below share a single source sample, sequenced in a study of radiotherapy plus CTLA-4 blockade in lung cancer (dated by TCRdb to the late 2010s). Receptors were amplified or captured by the immunoSEQ multiplex PCR assay. In TCRdb, the immuneACCESS table is reduced to in-frame sequences with V and J assigned. These tables do not hold every clone; where another copy was compared, an unresolved V gene accounts for under half, and the others remain unexplained. The sample data list around 77,000 clones, and 74% of these were observed just once. The biggest ten clones account for more than 8% of the sample. This specimen was peripheral blood, taken from a patient treated with radiotherapy plus ipilimumab. These receptors were collected from a human donor with non-small cell lung cancer whose response to radiotherapy plus ipilimumab could not be evaluated.

The CDR3 bases are TGCGCCAGCAGCCACCGACTAGCGGGAGGTACAGATACGCAGTATTTT. Protein product: CASSHRLAGGTDTQYF. V is TRBV4-1 and J is TRBJ2-3, with 13 bases matching TRBD2. Germline lookup yields CDR1 MGHRA and CDR2 YSYEKL. Trimming took 3 bases from V and 3 from J; bases not matched to a gene: 3. The length of the CDR3 is 16 residues.

This clone was detected only a few times. The chain joins TRBV28 to TRBJ2-7; 9 positions agree with TRBD1. V shed 5 bases, J shed 4 bases, and the junction held 9 bases outside the gene matches. Germline V CDR1 and CDR2: MDHEN, SYDVKM. This CDR3 is built from 15 residues. This chain's CDR3 is CASSQGQGPLYEQYF. CDR3 in DNA: TGTGCCAGCAGTCAGGGACAGGGCCCATTGTACGAGCAGTACTTC.

V usage is TRBV14 and J usage is TRBJ2-1, with TRBD2 matching 8 bases. The trim removed 2 bases at V and 0 bases at J, leaving 12 bases unmatched. Looked up from germline, CDR1 is SGHDN and CDR2 is FVKESK. CDR3 length: 19 amino acids. The CDR3 bases are TGTGCCAGCAGCCAATACAGGGCTAGCGGGTGGACCTCCTACAATGAGCAGTTCTTC. It specifies CASSQYRASGWTSYNEQFF.